This TCR beta chain was sequenced for a study of cytomegalovirus exposure and HLA in healthy donors. Turning to this clone: Its antigen remains unknown.

Germline CDR1 SGHDT, CDR2 YYEEEE. Trimming cost V 6 bases and J 5 bases; bases outside gene matches: 13. CDR3 size: 16 residues. Study-wide results and limits: Cytomegalovirus association was listed for 164 TCR beta chains. A missense DCLRE1C variant was associated with V- and J-gene trimming of TCR beta chains in a later analysis, and an independent cohort replicated the association.

PCR amplification relied on 60 Vbeta primers (plus 13 Jbeta primers). The data were produced by immunoSEQ multiplex PCR, yet TCRdb's version contains in-frame clones alone and is incomplete. The sample spans about 200,000 clones; the ten largest clones claim about 1.1%. V usage is TRBV5-6 and J usage is TRBJ2-3, with 9 bases fitting TRBD2. Sequencing was done on a sample of PBMCs. This receptor was taken from a girl aged 2 to 9 in good health and CMV-seropositive. CDR3 DNA sequence: TGTGCCAGCATCCGTGGCGGGCTAGCGGGAAGAGATACGCAGTATTTT. It encodes CASIRGGLAGRDTQYF.